Listed below are T cell receptor beta chains from one sample, sequenced in a study of CD8 T cells in Susac syndrome. TCRdb redid the calling of the immunoSEQ multiplex PCR reads with MiXCR, one entry per CDR3 protein. Among about 300,000 distinct CDR3 sequences listed, approximately 85% were seen once. Material: CD8+ T cells from PBMCs. The receptors derive from a human donor with multiple sclerosis. Each CDR3 is given with its conserved first and last residue. Fields, in order: clone size, V gene, J gene, D gene, CDR3 DNA, CDR3 protein. The D gene is left open where the match is weak. Where a row states a size, it is once, few, many or the class of an expanded clone; other rows omit it.

>.|TRBV28|TRBJ2-1|TRBD2
TGTGCCAGCAGTGAATGGAGCGGGGGATACAATGAGCAGTTCTTC
CASSEWSGGYNEQFF
>once|TRBV28|TRBJ1-5|.
TGTGCCAGCAGTTTCATCACACGGACGGATCAAAATCAGCCCCAGCATTTT
CASSFITRTDQNQPQHF
>.|TRBV4-3|TRBJ2-4|.
TGCGCCAGCAGCCAGGGACGCGGCATTCAGTACTTC
CASSQGRGIQYF
>.|TRBV28|TRBJ1-1|.
TGTGCCAGCAGAACCGCAGGGGTAACCGAGGGGAACACTGAAGCTTTCTTT
CASRTAGVTEGNTEAFF
>.|TRBV27|TRBJ2-6|.
TGTGCCGGTCAGGGTGGCTCTGGGGCCAACGTCCTGACTTTC
CAGQGGSGANVLTF
>.|TRBV12-3/TRBV12-4|TRBJ1-1|.
TGTGCCAGCAGTTTGGTCGCCAGGGAAAGGCTCGCTGAAGCTTTCTTT
CASSLVARERLAEAFF
>.|TRBV16|TRBJ2-7|.
TGTGCCAGCAGCCAACATTCTCCAGAGAAACCCTACGAGCAGTACTTC
CASSQHSPEKPYEQYF
>.|TRBV20-1|TRBJ2-1|.
TGCAGTGCTAGATGGGGGATCAAGAACAATGAGCAGTTCTTC
CSARWGIKNNEQFF
>.|TRBV3-1|TRBJ2-2|TRBD1
TGTGCCAGCAGCCGCCCAAGTCGGGACAGGTCCTCGTTAGACACCGGGGAGCTGTTTTTT
CASSRPSRDRSSLDTGELFF
>few|TRBV5-4|TRBJ2-1|.
TGTGCCAGCAGCTTGTCAAGCTCCTACAATGAGCAGTTCTTC
CASSLSSSYNEQFF
>few|TRBV11-2|TRBJ2-7|TRBD2
TGTGCCAGCAGTTTATTGGGCGGGAGCTCCTACGAGCAGTACTTC
CASSLLGGSSYEQYF
>few|TRBV5-1|TRBJ2-7|.
TGCGCCAGCAGCTTGGGATGGGAACACTCCTACGAGCAGTACTTC
CASSLGWEHSYEQYF
>.|TRBV5-6|TRBJ2-1|.
TGTGCCAGCAGCGGGGGCATCTGGGGGAATGAGCAGTTCTTC
CASSGGIWGNEQFF
>few|TRBV3-1|TRBJ1-2|.
TGTGCCAGCAGCCCGACACCTTATGGCTACACCTTC
CASSPTPYGYTF
>.|TRBV19|TRBJ2-3|.
TGTGCCAGTAGTATAGTGGGGCTGTCCACAGATACGCAGTATTTT
CASSIVGLSTDTQYF
>.|TRBV28|TRBJ2-7|TRBD2
TGTGCCAGCAGTCTAACAGGAGCTAGCGGGATCGGCGAGCAGTACTTC
CASSLTGASGIGEQYF
>.|TRBV9|TRBJ2-3|TRBD2
TGTGCCAGCAGCGCCCGACTAGCGGGAGTGGATACGCAGTATTTT
CASSARLAGVDTQYF
>.|TRBV3-1|TRBJ2-1|.
TGTGCCAGCAGCCAAGACAGGGCCGTAGGGATCTCCTACAATGAGCAGTTCTTC
CASSQDRAVGISYNEQFF
>.|TRBV7-2|TRBJ2-3|TRBD2
TGTGCCAGCAGCCGAGGGACTAGCGGACTCACAGATACGCAGTATTTT
CASSRGTSGLTDTQYF
>few|TRBV28|TRBJ2-7|.
TGTGCCAGCAGTGTCCCAGGGTTCTACGAGCAGTACTTC
CASSVPGFYEQYF
>.|TRBV27|TRBJ2-7|TRBD2
TGTGCCAGCAGTTTCGCGGGGGCCTACGAGCAGTACTTC
CASSFAGAYEQYF
>.|TRBV27|TRBJ2-7|TRBD2
TGTGCCAGCAGGGGACTAGCGGGAGCCCCCTCCTACGAGCAGTACTTC
CASRGLAGAPSYEQYF
>.|TRBV10-2|TRBJ2-3|.
TGCGCCAGCAGTAGGGACCCTAGCACAGATACGCAGTATTTT
CASSRDPSTDTQYF
>few|TRBV13|TRBJ2-7|.
TGTGCCAGCAGCTTAGGGACAGGCCTCTCCTACGAGCAGTACTTC
CASSLGTGLSYEQYF
>.|TRBV4-3|TRBJ1-6|.
TGCGCCAGCAGCCCACCCCTCCACTTT
CASSPPLHF
>.|TRBV20-1|TRBJ2-2|.
TGCAGTGCCATAGAGGGGGAAGGGGAGCTGTTTTTT
CSAIEGEGELFF
>.|TRBV11-2|TRBJ2-1|TRBD2
TGTGCCAGCAGCTTAGGGGAAAGCGGGAGGGCCCGCAATGAGCAGTTCTTC
CASSLGESGRARNEQFF
>.|TRBV7-2|TRBJ2-6|.
TGTGCCAGCAGCTTAGCTGTAGCGGACTCTGGGGCCAACGTCCTGACTTTC
CASSLAVADSGANVLTF
>.|TRBV5-1|TRBJ2-2|TRBD2
TGCGCCAGCAGCGCGGGACTAGCCTACACCGGGGAGCTGTTTTTT
CASSAGLAYTGELFF
>.|TRBV4-3|TRBJ1-1|.
TGCGCCAGCAGCCACGGCACAGGGAGTAACACTGAAGCTTTCTTT
CASSHGTGSNTEAFF
>.|TRBV7-2|TRBJ2-4|TRBD2
TGTGCCAGCAGCTTAGTAGGCGGGAGTTTGAACATTCAGTACTTC
CASSLVGGSLNIQYF
>.|TRBV4-1|TRBJ2-1|.
TGCGCCAGCAGCCACTCGGGAGCTTACAATGAGCAGTTCTTC
CASSHSGAYNEQFF
>.|TRBV12-3/TRBV12-4|TRBJ2-1|TRBD2
TGTGCCAGCAGTTTACCGTCTAGCGGGAGGGTTAGAGAGCAGTTCTTC
CASSLPSSGRVREQFF
>once|TRBV28|TRBJ2-3|TRBD2
TGTGCCAGCAGTTTGTTGACTAGCGGGACAGATACGCAGTATTTT
CASSLLTSGTDTQYF
>.|TRBV9|TRBJ2-1|.
TGTGCCAGCAGCGCTGGAACTGAGCAGTTCTTC
CASSAGTEQFF
>.|TRBV28|TRBJ2-3|.
TGTGCCAGCAGCCCACCGCACGACACACTCCACAGTAGCACAGATACGCAGTATTTT
CASSPPHDTLHSSTDTQYF
>.|TRBV9|TRBJ2-1|.
TGTGCCAGCAGCGGCCTCAGCGGGTGGGCCTACAATGAGCAGTTCTTC
CASSGLSGWAYNEQFF
>.|TRBV15|TRBJ2-1|.
TGTGCCACCAGCGATCCACCACATACACGCAGGGATGAGCAGTTCTTC
CATSDPPHTRRDEQFF
>.|TRBV27|TRBJ2-7|.
TGTGCCAGCAGTTTACAGGGAGACGGTTTCGAGCAGTACTTC
CASSLQGDGFEQYF
>.|TRBV6-1|TRBJ2-5|.
TGTGCCAGCAGTGAATGGGGGGGGGCCCAAGAGACCCAGTACTTC
CASSEWGGAQETQYF
>.|TRBV27|TRBJ2-2|TRBD2
TGTGCCAGCAGTTTAGGGACTAGCGGGGCTACCGGGGAGCTGTTTTTT
CASSLGTSGATGELFF
>.|TRBV29-1|TRBJ1-2|.
TGCAGCGTCAGGGGTGACTATGGCTACACCTTC
CSVRGDYGYTF
>.|TRBV5-1|TRBJ2-7|.
TGCGCCAGCAGCCCCGGCGCCTCTAGCGAATACTACGAGCAGTACTTC
CASSPGASSEYYEQYF
>.|TRBV7-2|TRBJ1-5|.
TGTGCCAGCAGGGGGGGGTTGCAGGGTGACAATCAGCCCCAGCATTTT
CASRGGLQGDNQPQHF
>.|TRBV6-1|TRBJ1-5|.
TGTGCCAGCGATCGCCGGGGAGGCAATCAGCCCCAGCATTTT
CASDRRGGNQPQHF
>once|TRBV27|TRBJ2-1|.
TGTGCCAGCGCCCTCGGACTCACCTACAATGAGCAGTTCTTC
CASALGLTYNEQFF
>few|TRBV9|TRBJ2-7|.
TGTGCCAGCAGCACAGAGTCGGGCTACGAGCAGTACTTC
CASSTESGYEQYF
>.|TRBV28|TRBJ1-4|.
TGTGCCAGCAACTCGGGGGGGCGGGATGAAAAACTGTTTTTT
CASNSGGRDEKLFF